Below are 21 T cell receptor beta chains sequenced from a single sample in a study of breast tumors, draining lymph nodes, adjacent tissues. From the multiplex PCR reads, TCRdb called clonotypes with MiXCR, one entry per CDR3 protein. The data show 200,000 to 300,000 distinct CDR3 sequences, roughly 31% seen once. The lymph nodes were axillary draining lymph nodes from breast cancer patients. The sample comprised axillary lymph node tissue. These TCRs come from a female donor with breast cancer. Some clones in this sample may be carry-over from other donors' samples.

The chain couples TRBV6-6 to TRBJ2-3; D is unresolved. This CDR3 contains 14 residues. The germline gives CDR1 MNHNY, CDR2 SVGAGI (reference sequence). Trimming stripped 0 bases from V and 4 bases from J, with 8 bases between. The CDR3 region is CASSYSILSDTQYF. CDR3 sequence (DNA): TGTGCCAGCAGTTACTCTATTCTTTCAGATACGCAGTATTTT.

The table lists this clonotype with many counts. The CDR3 loop is CASSLGQGNQPQHF. The CDR3 nucleotides are TGTGCCAGCAGCCTGGGACAGGGCAATCAGCCCCAGCATTTT. This chain uses TRBV27 with TRBJ1-5; 8 nucleotides align to TRBD1. The CDR3 is 14 residues long. Germline trimming cut 6 bases from V and 2 bases from J; bases unmatched to any gene: 3. The germline V gene has CDR1 MNHEY and CDR2 SMNVEV (reference sequence).

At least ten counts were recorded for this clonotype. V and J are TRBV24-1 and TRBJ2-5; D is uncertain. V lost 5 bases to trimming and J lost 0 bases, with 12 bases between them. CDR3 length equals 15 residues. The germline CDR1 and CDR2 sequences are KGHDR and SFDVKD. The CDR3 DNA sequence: TGTGCCACCAGTGCGTGGGGTTGGAACCAAGAGACCCAGTACTTC. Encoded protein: CATSAWGWNQETQYF.

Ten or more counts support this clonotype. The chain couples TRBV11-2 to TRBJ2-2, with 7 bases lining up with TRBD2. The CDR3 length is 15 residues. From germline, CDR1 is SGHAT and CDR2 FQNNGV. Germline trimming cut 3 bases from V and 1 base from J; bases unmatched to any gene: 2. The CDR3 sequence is CASSLQRENTGELFF. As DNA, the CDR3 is TGTGCCAGCAGCTTGCAGCGGGAGAACACCGGGGAGCTGTTTTTT.

In nucleotides, the CDR3 is TGTGCCAGCAGCGTTGAACAACCAGGCCTCCGGTACAATGAGCAGTTCTTC. Protein sequence: CASSVEQPGLRYNEQFF. The V call is TRBV11-3, the J call TRBJ2-1, with unresolved D. V was trimmed by 5 bases and J by 4 bases, leaving 21 bases between them. CDR3 length equals 17 residues. Germline V lookup: CDR1 SGHNT, CDR2 YENEEA.

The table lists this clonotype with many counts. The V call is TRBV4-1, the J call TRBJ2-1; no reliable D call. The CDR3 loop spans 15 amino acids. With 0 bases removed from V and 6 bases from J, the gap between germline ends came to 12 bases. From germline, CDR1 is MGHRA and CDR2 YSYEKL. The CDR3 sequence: CASSQDHLNANEQFF. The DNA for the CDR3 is TGCGCCAGCAGCCAAGACCACCTGAACGCCAATGAGCAGTTCTTC.

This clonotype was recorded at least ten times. CDR3 sequence (DNA): TGTGCCAGCAGCCGGCGCGGAGCAGATACGCAGTATTTT. It specifies CASSRRGADTQYF. This rearrangement joins TRBV11-3 to TRBJ2-3; D is uncertain. This CDR3 has 13 residues. The V gene lost 5 bases and the J gene lost 4 bases, with 10 bases spanning the gap. CDR1 and CDR2 from the germline V gene are SGHNT and YENEEA.

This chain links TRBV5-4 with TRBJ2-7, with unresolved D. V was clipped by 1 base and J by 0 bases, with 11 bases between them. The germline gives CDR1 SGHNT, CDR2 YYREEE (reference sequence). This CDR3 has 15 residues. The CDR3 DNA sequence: TGTGCCAGCAGCTTGAACCCCCCAAACTCCTACGAGCAGTACTTC. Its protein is CASSLNPPNSYEQYF.

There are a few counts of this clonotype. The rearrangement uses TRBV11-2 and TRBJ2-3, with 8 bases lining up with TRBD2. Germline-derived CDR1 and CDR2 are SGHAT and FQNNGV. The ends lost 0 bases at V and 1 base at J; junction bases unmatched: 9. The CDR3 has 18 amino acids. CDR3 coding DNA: TGTGCCAGCAGCTTAGATAAGGAGCGGGGGTTGGGCACAGATACGCAGTATTTT. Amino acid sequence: CASSLDKERGLGTDTQYF.

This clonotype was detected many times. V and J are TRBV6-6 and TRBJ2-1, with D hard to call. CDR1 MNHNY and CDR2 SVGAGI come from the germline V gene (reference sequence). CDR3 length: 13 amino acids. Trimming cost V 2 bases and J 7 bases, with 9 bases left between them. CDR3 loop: CASSYDHINEQFF. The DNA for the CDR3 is TGTGCCAGCAGTTACGACCACATAAATGAGCAGTTCTTC.

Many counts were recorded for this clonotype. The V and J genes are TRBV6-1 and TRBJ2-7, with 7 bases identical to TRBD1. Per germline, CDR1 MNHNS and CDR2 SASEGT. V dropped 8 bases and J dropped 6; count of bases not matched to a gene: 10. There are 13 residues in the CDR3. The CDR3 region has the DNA TGTGCCAGCTCCGTGGACAGGTGGGGCGAGCAGTACTTC. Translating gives CASSVDRWGEQYF.

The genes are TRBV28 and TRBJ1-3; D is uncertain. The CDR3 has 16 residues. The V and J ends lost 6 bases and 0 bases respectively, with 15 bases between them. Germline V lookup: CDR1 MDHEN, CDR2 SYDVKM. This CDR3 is CASRALGVDSGNTIYF. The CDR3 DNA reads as TGTGCCAGCAGGGCTCTTGGGGTTGACTCTGGAAACACCATATATTTT. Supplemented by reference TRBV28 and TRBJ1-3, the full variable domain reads DVKVTQSSRYLVKRTGEKVFLECVQDMDHENMFWYRQDPGLGLRLIYFSYDVKMKEKGDIPEGYSVSREKKERFSLILESASTNQTSMYLCASRALGVDSGNTIYFGEGSWLTVV.

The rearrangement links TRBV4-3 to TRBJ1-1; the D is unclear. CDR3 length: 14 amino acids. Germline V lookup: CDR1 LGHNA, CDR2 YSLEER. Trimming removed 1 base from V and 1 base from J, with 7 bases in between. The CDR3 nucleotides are TGCGCCAGCAGCCAAGGGTTACAGAACACTGAAGCTTTCTTT. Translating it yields CASSQGLQNTEAFF.

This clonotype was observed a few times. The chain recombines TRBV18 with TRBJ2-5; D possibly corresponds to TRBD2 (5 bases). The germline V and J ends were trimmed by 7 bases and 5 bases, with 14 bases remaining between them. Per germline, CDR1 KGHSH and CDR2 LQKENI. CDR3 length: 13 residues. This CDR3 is CASLSKGGETQYF. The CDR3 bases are TGTGCCAGCTTATCTAAAGGCGGGGAGACCCAGTACTTC.

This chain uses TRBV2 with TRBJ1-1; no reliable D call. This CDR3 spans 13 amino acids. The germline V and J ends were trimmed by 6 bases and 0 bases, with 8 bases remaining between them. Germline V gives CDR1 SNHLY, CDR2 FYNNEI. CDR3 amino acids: CASRQFMNTEAFF. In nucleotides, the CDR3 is TGTGCCAGCAGACAGTTCATGAACACTGAAGCTTTCTTT.

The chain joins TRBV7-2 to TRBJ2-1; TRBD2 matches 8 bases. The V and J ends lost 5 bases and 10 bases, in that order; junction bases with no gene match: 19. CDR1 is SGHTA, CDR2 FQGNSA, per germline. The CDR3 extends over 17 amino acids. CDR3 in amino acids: CASSPPFGPAGAREQFF. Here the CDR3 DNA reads TGTGCCAGCAGCCCTCCCTTCGGACCAGCGGGAGCGAGGGAGCAGTTCTTC.

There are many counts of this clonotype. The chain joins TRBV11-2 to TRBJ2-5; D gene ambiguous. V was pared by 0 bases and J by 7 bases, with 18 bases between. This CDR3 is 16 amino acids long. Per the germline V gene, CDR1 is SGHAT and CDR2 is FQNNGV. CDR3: CASSLDQLGQRATQYF. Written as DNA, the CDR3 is TGTGCCAGCAGCTTAGATCAATTGGGCCAAAGAGCGACCCAGTACTTC.

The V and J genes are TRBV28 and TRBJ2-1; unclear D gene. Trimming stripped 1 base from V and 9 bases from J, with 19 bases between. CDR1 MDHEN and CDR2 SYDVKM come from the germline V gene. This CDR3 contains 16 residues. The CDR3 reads CASSLFSPTGFGEQFF. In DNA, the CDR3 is TGTGCCAGCAGTTTATTCAGTCCCACCGGGTTTGGTGAGCAGTTCTTC.

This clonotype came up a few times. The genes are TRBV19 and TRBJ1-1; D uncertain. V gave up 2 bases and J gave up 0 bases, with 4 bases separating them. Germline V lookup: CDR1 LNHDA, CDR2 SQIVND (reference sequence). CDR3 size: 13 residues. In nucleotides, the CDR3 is TGTGCCAGTAGTATACGAATGAACACTGAAGCTTTCTTT. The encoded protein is CASSIRMNTEAFF.

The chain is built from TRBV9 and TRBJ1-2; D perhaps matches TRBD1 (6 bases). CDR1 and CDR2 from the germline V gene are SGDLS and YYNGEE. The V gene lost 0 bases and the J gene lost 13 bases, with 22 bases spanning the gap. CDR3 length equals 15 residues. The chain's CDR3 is CASSVDPGATGGPTF. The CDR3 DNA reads TGTGCCAGCAGCGTAGATCCGGGGGCAACGGGCGGCCCCACCTTC.

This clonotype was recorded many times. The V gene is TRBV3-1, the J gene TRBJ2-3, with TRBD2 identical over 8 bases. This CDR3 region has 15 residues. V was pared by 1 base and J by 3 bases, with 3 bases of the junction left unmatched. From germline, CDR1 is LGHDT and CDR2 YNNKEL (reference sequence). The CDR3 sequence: CASSQGLARTDTQYF. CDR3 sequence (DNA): TGTGCCAGCAGCCAAGGACTAGCGCGGACAGATACGCAGTATTTT.